Below, 20 T cell receptor beta chains from the same sample are listed, as sequenced in a study of T-cell reconstitution after alpha-beta-depleted transplantation in children. The TCRbeta library incorporated unique molecular identifiers. One entry per CDR3 protein, called by TCRdb with MiXCR from the PCR reads. The table shows about 600,000 distinct CDR3 sequences, with about 10% occurring only once. Sequences were derived from PBMCs from the stem cell graft donor, sampled from the stem cell graft. The receptors derive from a human donor who donated a stem cell graft to a child with acute myeloid leukemia.

CDR3 nucleotides: TGTGCCAGCCAGGGGGTGGGGGAGACCCAGTACTTC. Translated, it gives CASQGVGETQYF. The chain links TRBV7-2 to TRBJ2-5; 7 bases match TRBD1. J gave up 5 bases and V 8 bases, and 5 bases lay outside the gene matches. CDR3 size: 12 residues. Germline V gene sequence: CDR1 SGHTA, CDR2 FQGNSA.

This clonotype was detected many times. This chain joins TRBV7-2 and TRBJ2-1; 12 bases match TRBD2. Germline CDR1 is SGHTA and CDR2 is FQGNSA. CDR3 length: 16 residues. The V and J ends lost 1 base and 6 bases, in that order; junction bases with no gene match: 4. The CDR3 protein is CASSLVGLAGFNEQFF. CDR3 in DNA: TGTGCCAGCAGCTTAGTTGGACTAGCGGGATTCAATGAGCAGTTCTTC.

The rearrangement joins TRBV12-3 or TRBV12-4 to TRBJ1-5; D might be TRBD1 (6 bases). The CDR3 is made up of 12 amino acids. Trimming shortened V by 7 bases and J by 7 bases, and 11 bases separated the two germline ends. The CDR3 DNA is TGTGCCAGCACACTCGACAGGCAGCCCCAGCATTTT. It codes for CASTLDRQPQHF.

In its sample, this clonotype was seen a few times. The chain employs TRBV19 and TRBJ2-5; 9 bases align to TRBD2. The CDR3 runs 14 residues. V lost 4 bases and J lost 0; bases outside the gene matches: 0. Per the germline V gene, CDR1 is LNHDA and CDR2 is SQIVND (reference sequence). Here the CDR3 DNA reads TGTGCCAGTAGTAGACTAGCGGACCAAGAGACCCAGTACTTC. This encodes CASSRLADQETQYF.

The chain is built from TRBV5-1 and TRBJ1-1; D perhaps matches TRBD1 (5 bases). Trimming left V 4 bases short and J 4 bases short, with 17 bases between. The CDR3 length is 15 residues. The germline gives CDR1 SGHRS, CDR2 YFSETQ. CDR3 DNA: TGCGCCAGCAGCCTGGAACCGGGACCCGGCACTGAAGCTTTCTTT. Protein product: CASSLEPGPGTEAFF.

The table lists this clonotype with a few counts. This chain links TRBV7-2 with TRBJ2-1, with TRBD2 as a possible D gene (5 bases). Trimming pared 1 base from V and 4 bases from J, leaving 8 bases between. The CDR3 length is 14 residues. Per the germline V gene, CDR1 is SGHTA and CDR2 is FQGNSA. The CDR3 sequence: CASSLDPGYNEQFF. The CDR3 coding sequence is TGTGCCAGCAGCTTAGATCCGGGATACAATGAGCAGTTCTTC.

This clonotype came up a few times. This chain links TRBV5-6 with TRBJ2-1; D is possibly TRBD2 (5 bases). Looked up from germline, CDR1 is SGHDT and CDR2 is YYEEEE. The CDR3 is made up of 15 amino acids. V shed 3 bases and J shed 2 bases, with 12 bases lying between them. The CDR3 DNA reads as TGTGCCAGCAGCTCCTTTTCGGGGACCTACAATGAGCAGTTCTTC. Amino acids: CASSSFSGTYNEQFF.

With regard to this clonotype: Since no conserved phenylalanine or tryptophan closes the CDR3, a read error is the likely cause. This chain connects TRBV30 to TRBJ1-1, with D possibly matching TRBD1 (6 bases). V lost 4 bases and J lost 1, with 13 bases in between. Germline V CDR1 and CDR2: GTSNPN, SVGIG (reference sequence). The CDR3 totals 14 residues. DNA of the CDR3: TGTGCCTGGACGCCAGGACAGCGGAACACTGAAGCTTTCGTT. Translating it yields CAWTPGQRNTEAFV.

The rearrangement joins TRBV20-1 to TRBJ2-1, with D hard to call. Germline V CDR1 and CDR2: DFQATT, SNEGSKA (reference sequence). The CDR3 is 14 residues long. V lost 5 bases, J lost 0 bases, and 11 bases lay in between. CDR3 DNA: TGCAGTGCTTCCCGAGAACCCTCCTACAATGAGCAGTTCTTC. Protein sequence: CSASREPSYNEQFF.

This clonotype was observed many times. V is TRBV4-3 and J is TRBJ2-2; 13 bases match TRBD2. Germline CDR1 and CDR2: LGHNA and YSLEER. V gave up 4 bases and J gave up 0 bases; unmatched junction bases: 8. The CDR3 runs 19 residues. The CDR3 nucleotides are TGCGCCAGCAGCCGTACAACCGGGACTAGCGGGGCGAACACCGGGGAGCTGTTTTTT. Its protein product is CASSRTTGTSGANTGELFF.

This clonotype appeared many times. The chain combines TRBV7-9 with TRBJ2-2; D is unresolved. With 5 bases removed from V and 7 bases from J, the gap between germline ends came to 11 bases. From germline, CDR1 is SEHNR and CDR2 FQNEAQ (reference sequence). This CDR3 region has 13 residues. In DNA form, the CDR3 reads TGTGCCAGCAGCGTAGGTGGGATCGGGGAGCTGTTTTTT. It encodes CASSVGGIGELFF.

In its sample, this clonotype was seen a few times. The chain has TRBV20-1 and TRBJ1-5; 10 bases fit TRBD1. V trimming: 3 bases; J trimming: 0 bases; junction bases outside the gene matches: 14. The CDR3 is made up of 19 amino acids. Germline V gene lookup returns CDR1 DFQATT and CDR2 SNEGSKA (reference sequence). The CDR3 DNA is TGCAGTGCTAGCCCCTCCCGGGACAGGGGACGTTATAGCAATCAGCCCCAGCATTTT. It is translated as CSASPSRDRGRYSNQPQHF.

The chain is built from TRBV28 and TRBJ1-1; TRBD1 matches 7 bases. The germline CDR1 and CDR2 sequences are MDHEN and SYDVKM. The CDR3 has 14 amino acids. With V trimmed by 7 bases and J by 3 bases, 8 bases remained unmatched. As DNA, the CDR3 is TGTGCCAGCATACACAGGGGCGGATACACTGAAGCTTTCTTT. It translates to CASIHRGGYTEAFF. The full variable domain, rest sourced from reference TRBV28 and TRBJ1-1, is DVKVTQSSRYLVKRTGEKVFLECVQDMDHENMFWYRQDPGLGLRLIYFSYDVKMKEKGDIPEGYSVSREKKERFSLILESASTNQTSMYLCASIHRGGYTEAFFGQGTRLTVV.

The chain has TRBV5-1 and TRBJ2-7; 10 positions match TRBD2. J gave up 2 bases and V 0 bases, and 2 bases lay outside the gene matches. The germline gives CDR1 SGHRS, CDR2 YFSETQ. The CDR3 extends over 15 amino acids. The CDR3 is CASSLESGRAYEQYF. The CDR3 DNA reads TGCGCCAGCAGCTTGGAAAGCGGGAGGGCCTACGAGCAGTACTTC.

This clonotype appeared many times. The J gene is TRBJ2-1, the V gene TRBV7-8; weak D call: TRBD2 (6 bases). This CDR3 contains 14 residues. Trimming removed 5 bases at V and 6 bases at J, with 14 bases between. The germline V gene has CDR1 SGHVS and CDR2 FQNEAQ. The CDR3 here is CASSPLLASNEQFF. CDR3 bases: TGTGCCAGCAGCCCACTCCTAGCGTCCAATGAGCAGTTCTTC.

Ten or more counts support this clonotype. The chain carries TRBV5-1 and TRBJ1-3; 10 bases fit TRBD1. The CDR3 sequence is 16 residues long. Per germline, CDR1 SGHRS and CDR2 YFSETQ. V lost 4 bases, J lost 5 bases, and 9 bases stayed unmatched. This chain's CDR3 is CASSPDRQGARNTIYF. The CDR3 coding sequence is TGCGCCAGCAGCCCGGATCGACAGGGGGCCAGAAACACCATATATTTT. Full variable domain (missing parts from reference TRBV5-1 and TRBJ1-3): KAGVTQTPRYLIKTRGQQVTLSCSPISGHRSVSWYQQTPGQGLQFLFEYFSETQRNKGNFPGRFSGRQFSNSRSEMNVSTLELGDSALYLCASSPDRQGARNTIYFGEGSWLTVV.

This chain connects TRBV20-1 to TRBJ1-2, with TRBD1 identical over 8 bases. The trim removed 5 bases at V and 1 base at J, leaving 0 bases unmatched. This CDR3 contains 12 residues. CDR1 is DFQATT and CDR2 is SNEGSKA in the germline V gene (reference sequence). The chain's CDR3 is CSAGQGNYGYTF. In DNA form, the CDR3 reads TGCAGTGCTGGACAGGGTAACTATGGCTACACCTTC.

This clonotype was counted at least ten times. The chain employs TRBV6-5 and TRBJ1-2, with 8 bases lining up with TRBD1. The CDR3 has 14 amino acids. V lost 2 bases and J lost 4; bases outside the gene matches: 3. The germline gives CDR1 MNHEY, CDR2 SVGAGI. CDR3 in amino acids: CASSYRDRSYGYTF. CDR3 DNA sequence: TGTGCCAGCAGTTACAGGGACAGGAGCTATGGCTACACCTTC.

This clonotype was detected only a few times. The rearrangement uses TRBV12-3 or TRBV12-4 and TRBJ1-2; a possible D gene is TRBD1 (5 bases). The CDR3 covers 14 residues. V gave up 2 bases and J gave up 4 bases, with 11 bases separating them. The CDR3: CASSLRAGTYGYTF. CDR3 sequence (DNA): TGTGCCAGCAGTTTAAGGGCAGGGACCTATGGCTACACCTTC.

J is TRBJ2-2 and V is TRBV5-5; 7 nucleotides agree with TRBD1. CDR1 SGHKS and CDR2 YYEKEE come from the germline V gene (reference sequence). J was trimmed by 2 bases and V by 3 bases; bases with no gene match: 13. The CDR3 consists of 18 residues. This CDR3 is CASSYFIRDRVNTGELFF. The DNA for the CDR3 is TGTGCCAGCAGCTATTTCATCCGAGACAGGGTAAACACCGGGGAGCTGTTTTTT.